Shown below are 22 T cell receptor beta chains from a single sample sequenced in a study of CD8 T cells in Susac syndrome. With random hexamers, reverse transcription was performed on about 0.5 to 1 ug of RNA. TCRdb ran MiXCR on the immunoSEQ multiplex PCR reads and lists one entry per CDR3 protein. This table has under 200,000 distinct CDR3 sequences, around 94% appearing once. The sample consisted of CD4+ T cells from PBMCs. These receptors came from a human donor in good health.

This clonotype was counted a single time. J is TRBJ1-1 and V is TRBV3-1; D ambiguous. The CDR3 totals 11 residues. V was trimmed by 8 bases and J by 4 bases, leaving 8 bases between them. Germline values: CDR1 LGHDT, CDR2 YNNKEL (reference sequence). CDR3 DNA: TGTGCCAGCCGGGTTGGCACTGAAGCTTTCTTT. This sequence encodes CASRVGTEAFF.

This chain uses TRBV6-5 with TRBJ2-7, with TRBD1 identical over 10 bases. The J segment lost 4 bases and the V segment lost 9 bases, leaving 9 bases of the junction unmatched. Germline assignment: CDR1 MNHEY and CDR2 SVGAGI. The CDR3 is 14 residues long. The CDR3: CASSRGDRGYEQYF. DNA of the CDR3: TGTGCCAGTTCAAGGGGGGACAGGGGTTACGAGCAGTACTTC.

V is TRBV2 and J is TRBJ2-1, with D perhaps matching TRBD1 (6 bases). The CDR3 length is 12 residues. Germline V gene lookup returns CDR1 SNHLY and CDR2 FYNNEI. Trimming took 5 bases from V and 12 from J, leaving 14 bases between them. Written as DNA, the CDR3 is TGTGCCAGCAGTATTCAGGGGACGGGGCAGTTCTTC. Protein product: CASSIQGTGQFF.

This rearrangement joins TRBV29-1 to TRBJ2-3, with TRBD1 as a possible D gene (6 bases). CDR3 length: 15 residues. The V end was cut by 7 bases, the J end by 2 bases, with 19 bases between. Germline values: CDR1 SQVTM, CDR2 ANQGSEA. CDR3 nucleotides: TGCAGCGCGAAAAGCGACAGGACCTCCACAGATACGCAGTATTTT. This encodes CSAKSDRTSTDTQYF.

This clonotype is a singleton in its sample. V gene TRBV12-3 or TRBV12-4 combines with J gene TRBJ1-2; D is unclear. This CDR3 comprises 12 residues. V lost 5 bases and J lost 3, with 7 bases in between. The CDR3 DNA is TGTGCCAGCAGTGGGTCACACTATGGCTACACCTTC. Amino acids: CASSGSHYGYTF.

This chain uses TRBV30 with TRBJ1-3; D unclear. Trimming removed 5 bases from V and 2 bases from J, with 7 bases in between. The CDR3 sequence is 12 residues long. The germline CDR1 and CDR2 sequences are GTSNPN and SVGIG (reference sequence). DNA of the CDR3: TGTGCCTGGGCTTTCCCTGGAAACACCATATATTTT. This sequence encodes CAWAFPGNTIYF.

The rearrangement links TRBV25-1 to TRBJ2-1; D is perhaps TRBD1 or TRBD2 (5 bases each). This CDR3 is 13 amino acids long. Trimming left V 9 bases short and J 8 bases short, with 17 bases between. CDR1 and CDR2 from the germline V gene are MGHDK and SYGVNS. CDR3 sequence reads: CARQRDRGDEQFF. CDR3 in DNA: TGTGCCAGGCAAAGGGACCGAGGCGATGAGCAGTTCTTC.

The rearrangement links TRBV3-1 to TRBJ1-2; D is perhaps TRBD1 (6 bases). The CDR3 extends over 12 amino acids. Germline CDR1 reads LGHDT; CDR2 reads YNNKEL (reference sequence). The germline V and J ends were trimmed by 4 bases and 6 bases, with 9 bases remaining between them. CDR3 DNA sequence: TGTGCCAGCAGCCGAACAGGGCATGGCTACACCTTC. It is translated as CASSRTGHGYTF.

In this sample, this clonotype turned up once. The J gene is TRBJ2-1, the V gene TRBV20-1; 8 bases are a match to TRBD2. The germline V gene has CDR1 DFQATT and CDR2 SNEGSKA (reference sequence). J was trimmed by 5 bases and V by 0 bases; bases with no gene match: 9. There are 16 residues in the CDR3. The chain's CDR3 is CSARDIMSGGHNEQFF. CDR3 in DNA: TGCAGTGCTAGAGATATAATGAGCGGGGGTCACAATGAGCAGTTCTTC.

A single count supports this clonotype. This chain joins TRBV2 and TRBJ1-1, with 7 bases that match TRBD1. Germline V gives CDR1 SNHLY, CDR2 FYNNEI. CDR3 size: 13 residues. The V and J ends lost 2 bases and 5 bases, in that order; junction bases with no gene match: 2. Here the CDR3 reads CASSEYRGTEAFF. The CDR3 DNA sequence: TGTGCCAGCAGTGAATACAGGGGAACTGAAGCTTTCTTT.

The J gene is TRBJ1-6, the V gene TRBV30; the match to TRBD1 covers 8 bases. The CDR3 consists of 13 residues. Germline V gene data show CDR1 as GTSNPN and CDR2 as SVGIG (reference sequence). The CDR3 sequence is CAAQGARDSPLHF. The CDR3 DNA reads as TGTGCGGCCCAGGGGGCGAGGGATTCACCCCTCCACTTT.

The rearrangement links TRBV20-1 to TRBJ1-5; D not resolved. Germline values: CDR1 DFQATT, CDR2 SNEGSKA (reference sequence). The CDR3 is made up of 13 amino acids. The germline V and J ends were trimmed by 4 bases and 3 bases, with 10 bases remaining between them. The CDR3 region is CSAKGPSNQPQHF. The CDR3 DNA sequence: TGCAGTGCTAAAGGCCCGTCCAATCAGCCCCAGCATTTT.

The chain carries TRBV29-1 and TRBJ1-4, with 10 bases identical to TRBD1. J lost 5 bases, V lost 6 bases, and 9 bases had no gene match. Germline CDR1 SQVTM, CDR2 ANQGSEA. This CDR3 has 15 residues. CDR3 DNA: TGCAGCGTCGCGGGCTGGGGACAGGGGAATGAAAAACTGTTTTTT. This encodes CSVAGWGQGNEKLFF.

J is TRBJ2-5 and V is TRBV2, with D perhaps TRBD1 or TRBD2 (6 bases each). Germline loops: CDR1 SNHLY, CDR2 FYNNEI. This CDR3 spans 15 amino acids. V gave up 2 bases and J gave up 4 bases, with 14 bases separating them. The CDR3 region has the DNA TGTGCCAGCAGTGAACCCCAGAAGGGGGGAGAGACCCAGTACTTC. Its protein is CASSEPQKGGETQYF.

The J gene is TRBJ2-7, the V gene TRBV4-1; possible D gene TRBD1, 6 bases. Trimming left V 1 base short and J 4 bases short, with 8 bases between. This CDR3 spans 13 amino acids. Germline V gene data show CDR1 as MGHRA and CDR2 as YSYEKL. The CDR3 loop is CASSQVQGYEQYF. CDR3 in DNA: TGCGCCAGCAGCCAAGTACAGGGTTACGAGCAGTACTTC.

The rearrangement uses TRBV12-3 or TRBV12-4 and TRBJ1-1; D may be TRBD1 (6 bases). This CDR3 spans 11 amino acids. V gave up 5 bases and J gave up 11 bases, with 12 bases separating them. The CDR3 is CASSLRGEAFF. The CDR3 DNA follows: TGTGCCAGCAGTCTCAGGGGTGAGGCTTTCTTT.

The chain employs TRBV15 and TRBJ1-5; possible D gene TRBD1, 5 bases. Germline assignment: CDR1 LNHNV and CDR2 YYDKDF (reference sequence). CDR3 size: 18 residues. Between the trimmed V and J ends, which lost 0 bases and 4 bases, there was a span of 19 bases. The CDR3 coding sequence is TGTGCCACCAGCAGAGAGTTCGGAGGGGTCAACGCGAATCAGCCCCAGCATTTT. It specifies CATSREFGGVNANQPQHF. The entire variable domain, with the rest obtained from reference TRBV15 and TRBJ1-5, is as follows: DAMVIQNPRYQVTQFGKPVTLSCSQTLNHNVMYWYQQKSSQAPKLLFHYYDKDFNNEADTPDNFQSRRPNTSFCFLDIRSPGLGDTAMYLCATSREFGGVNANQPQHFGDGTRLSIL.

This CDR3 is CSASPRDRGPYEQYF. The DNA of the CDR3 is TGCAGTGCTAGTCCCCGGGACAGGGGGCCCTACGAGCAGTACTTC. The rearrangement uses TRBV20-1 and TRBJ2-7; 12 bases line up with TRBD1. Germline lookup yields CDR1 DFQATT and CDR2 SNEGSKA (reference sequence). CDR3 size: 15 residues. The V gene end was trimmed by 3 bases and the J gene end by 2 bases; junction bases not matched to a gene: 5.

Written as DNA, the CDR3 is TGTGCCAGCAGCGGGCGGACAGGCGGTGAAAAACTGTTTTTT. It translates to CASSGRTGGEKLFF. This chain joins TRBV2 and TRBJ1-4; 7 bases match TRBD1. This CDR3 comprises 14 residues. Germline-derived CDR1 and CDR2 are SNHLY and FYNNEI. V lost 6 bases to trimming and J lost 7 bases; unmatched junction nucleotides: 8.

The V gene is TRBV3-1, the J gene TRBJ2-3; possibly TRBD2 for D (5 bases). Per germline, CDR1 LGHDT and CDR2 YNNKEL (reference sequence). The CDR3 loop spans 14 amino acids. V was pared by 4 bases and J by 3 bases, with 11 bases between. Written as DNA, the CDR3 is TGTGCCAGCAGCCGCCAAGGCGGGACAGATACGCAGTATTTT. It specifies CASSRQGGTDTQYF.

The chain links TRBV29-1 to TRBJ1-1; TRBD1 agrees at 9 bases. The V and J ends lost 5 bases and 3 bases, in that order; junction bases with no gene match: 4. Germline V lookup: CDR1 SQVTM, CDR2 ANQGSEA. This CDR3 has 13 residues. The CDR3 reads CSVSDRGDTEAFF. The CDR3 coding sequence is TGCAGCGTTTCGGACAGGGGTGACACTGAAGCTTTCTTT.

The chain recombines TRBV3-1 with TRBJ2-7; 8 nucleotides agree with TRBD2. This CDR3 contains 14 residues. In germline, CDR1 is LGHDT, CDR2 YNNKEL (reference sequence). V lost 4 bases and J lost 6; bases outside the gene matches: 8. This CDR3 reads CASSPGLATVEQYF. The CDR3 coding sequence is TGTGCCAGCAGCCCCGGACTAGCTACTGTCGAGCAGTACTTC.